This TCR beta chain was obtained from a study of Graves' ophthalmopathy and Graves' hyperthyroidism. Investigators amplified TCR beta CDR3 regions from RNA transcripts. The authors performed first-round RT-PCR with HTBI primers and then a second-round multiplex PCR. TCRdb called the multiplex PCR reads again in MiXCR, with one record for every CDR3 protein. The sample holds 650,000 to 800,000 distinct CDR3 sequences; more than 40% are singletons and the top ten take more than 2.5%. The germline gives CDR1 LGHDT, CDR2 YNNKEL (reference sequence). V lost 0 bases and J 3 bases, leaving 9 bases between the germline ends. CDR3 length: 14 amino acids.

This TCR was sampled from an adult man with Graves' ophthalmopathy. The chain carries TRBV3-1 and TRBJ2-7; no clear D. Sequenced: peripheral blood. CDR3 sequence (DNA): TGTGCCAGCAGCCAAGAGCCAGTGAACTACGAGCAGTACTTC. Its translation: CASSQEPVNYEQYF.